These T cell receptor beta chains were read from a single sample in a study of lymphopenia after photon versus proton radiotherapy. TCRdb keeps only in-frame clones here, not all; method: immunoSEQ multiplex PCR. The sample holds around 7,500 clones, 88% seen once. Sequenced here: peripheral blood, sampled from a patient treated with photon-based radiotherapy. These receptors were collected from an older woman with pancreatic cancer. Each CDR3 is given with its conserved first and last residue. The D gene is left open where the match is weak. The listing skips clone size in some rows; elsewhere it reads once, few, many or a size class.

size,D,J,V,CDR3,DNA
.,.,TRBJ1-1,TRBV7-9,CASSLGNRDEAFF,TGTGCCAGCAGCTTAGGGAATCGCGATGAAGCTTTCTTT
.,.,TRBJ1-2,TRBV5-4,CASSSQATALNYGYTF,TGTGCCAGCAGCTCCCAAGCGACAGCTCTCAACTATGGCTACACCTTC
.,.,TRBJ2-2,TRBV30,CAWNGQGGTGELFF,TGTGCCTGGAACGGACAGGGAGGGACCGGGGAGCTGTTTTTT
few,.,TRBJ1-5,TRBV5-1,CARSGKGNQPQHF,TGCGCCAGATCGGGAAAGGGCAATCAGCCCCAGCATTTT
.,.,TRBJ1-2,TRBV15,CATRASGTSNYGYTF,TGTGCCACCAGAGCGTCAGGGACCTCTAACTATGGCTACACCTTC
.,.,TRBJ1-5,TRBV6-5,CASSFSGTQRQPQHF,TGTGCCAGCAGTTTTTCTGGGACACAAAGGCAGCCCCAGCATTTT
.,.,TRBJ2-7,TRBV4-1,CASSQEATGGGGEQYF,TGCGCCAGCAGCCAAGAGGCAACGGGGGGCGGGGGCGAGCAGTACTTC
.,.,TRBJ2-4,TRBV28,CASSLGRRKNIQYF,TGTGCCAGCAGTTTAGGACGACGGAAAAACATTCAGTACTTC
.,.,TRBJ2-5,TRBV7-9,CASSLALGPPPETQYF,TGTGCCAGCAGCTTAGCGCTTGGGCCACCCCCAGAGACCCAGTACTTC
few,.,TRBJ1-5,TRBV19,CASSHWQAGQPQHF,TGTGCCAGTAGTCATTGGCAGGCTGGCCAGCCCCAGCATTTT
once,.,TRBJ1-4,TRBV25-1,CASSEDSGLRSNEKLFF,TGTGCCAGCAGTGAGGATTCAGGGTTAAGGTCTAATGAAAAACTGTTTTTT
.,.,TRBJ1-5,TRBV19,CASSIAQGLNQPQHF,TGTGCCAGTAGTATAGCACAGGGCTTAAATCAGCCCCAGCATTTT
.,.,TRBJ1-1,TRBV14,CASSQDSWNTEAFF,TGTGCCAGCAGCCAAGACTCCTGGAACACTGAAGCTTTCTTT